The 7 T cell receptor beta chains presented below share a single source sample, sequenced in a study of T cell repertoires in cytomegalovirus infection. Their antigens are not known. TCRdb re-derived calls from the reads in MiXCR, one entry per CDR3 protein. The profile covers approximately 83,000 distinct CDR3 sequences, with 20% to 30% appearing a single time and 50% taken by the ten largest. Sequencing used CD8+ T cells from cultured PBMCs, obtained from culture after CMV antigen stimulation. The receptor source for this set is a human donor in good health (CMV status not recorded). Some clones in this sample may be carry-over from other donors' samples.

This clonotype was picked up a small number of times. V gene TRBV28 combines with J gene TRBJ1-5; no definite D call. The CDR3 totals 15 residues. The germline V gene has CDR1 MDHEN and CDR2 SYDVKM. V shed 5 bases and J shed 6 bases, with 17 bases lying between them. In DNA form, the CDR3 reads TGTGCCAGCAGTCCGGAACCCCTTGGCCCTCAGCCCCAGCATTTT. It specifies CASSPEPLGPQPQHF.

This chain joins TRBV27 and TRBJ2-6, with a tentative D call TRBD2 (5 bases). The V gene's germline CDR1 is MNHEY and CDR2 SMNVEV (reference sequence). The germline V and J ends were trimmed by 5 bases and 0 bases, with 14 bases remaining between them. The CDR3 runs 17 residues. This chain's CDR3 is CASSTRTGSSGANVLTF. CDR3 DNA sequence: TGTGCCAGCAGTACTCGGACGGGAAGCTCTGGGGCCAACGTCCTGACTTTC.

This clonotype was recorded many times. The J gene is TRBJ1-5, the V gene TRBV27; possible D gene TRBD1, 5 bases. From germline, CDR1 is MNHEY and CDR2 SMNVEV (reference sequence). Between the trimmed V and J ends, which lost 4 bases and 3 bases, there was a span of 10 bases. This CDR3 spans 14 amino acids. The CDR3 protein is CASSSTGINQPQHF. The CDR3 coding sequence is TGTGCCAGCAGTTCTACAGGAATCAATCAGCCCCAGCATTTT.

This chain uses TRBV14 with TRBJ2-2; 8 bases agree with TRBD2. Germline lookup yields CDR1 SGHDN and CDR2 FVKESK. Germline trimming cut 6 bases from V and 1 base from J; bases unmatched to any gene: 7. This CDR3 is built from 16 residues. The CDR3 sequence is CASRGSGSRNTGELFF. DNA of the CDR3: TGTGCCAGCAGGGGCAGCGGGAGCCGGAACACCGGGGAGCTGTTTTTT.

This clonotype was counted only a few times. The J gene is TRBJ2-7, the V gene TRBV20-1, with TRBD1 matching 8 bases. V shed 0 bases and J 3 bases; nucleotides not matched to a gene: 7. The CDR3 loop spans 15 amino acids. CDR1 is DFQATT and CDR2 is SNEGSKA in the germline V gene (reference sequence). The CDR3 region has the DNA TGCAGTGCTAGAGACTCCAGGGGGCCCAGCTACGAGCAGTACTTC. This encodes CSARDSRGPSYEQYF.

The V and J genes are TRBV7-1 and TRBJ2-7, with 13 bases identical to TRBD2. TRBV7-1 is an ORF, and what it does is uncertain. V shed 5 bases and J 5 bases; nucleotides not matched to a gene: 6. This CDR3 is 15 amino acids long. CDR3 residues: CASSPGLAGEDEQYF. The CDR3 region has the DNA TGTGCCAGCAGCCCCGGACTAGCGGGAGAAGACGAGCAGTACTTC.

In this sample, this clonotype turned up many times. The chain has TRBV11-2 and TRBJ2-1; TRBD1 aligns across 10 bases. V lost 1 base to trimming and J lost 3 bases; unmatched junction nucleotides: 3. The length of the CDR3 is 16 residues. Germline V gene data show CDR1 as SGHAT and CDR2 as FQNNGV. The DNA for the CDR3 is TGTGCCAGCAGCTTAGTGACAGGGGGCCTCTACAATGAGCAGTTCTTC. Protein product: CASSLVTGGLYNEQFF.